The next 24 T cell receptor beta chains were all read from a single sample in a study of regulatory T cells in long-lasting Graves disease. Arm-PCR of CDR3 regions and iRepertoire HTBI primers were used to build TCR beta libraries. Each CDR3 protein gets one entry after TCRdb re-called the multiplex PCR reads with MiXCR. Here the sample spans roughly 360,000 distinct CDR3 sequences, roughly 10% being singletons. Time point denoted: newly diagnosed GD, antithyroid drugs for less than 3 months. With RNA extracted from PBMCs as input, the TCR library was made. These data were likewise used in another study, on T cells in Graves' hyperthyroidism and ophthalmopathy.

Sequencing used peripheral blood mononuclear cells (PBMCs), obtained at new diagnosis, from a patient treated with antithyroid drugs. All receptors come from a woman in her late teens or twenties with Graves disease.

This clonotype showed up many times. The chain couples TRBV6-2 or TRBV6-3 to TRBJ1-6; D might be TRBD1 (5 bases). CDR1 is MNHEY and CDR2 is SVGEGT in the germline V gene. V was cut by 6 bases and J by 6 bases, with 6 bases left in between. This CDR3 has 12 amino acids. CDR3 sequence reads: CASRGANSPLHF. CDR3 in DNA: TGTGCCAGCAGAGGGGCTAATTCACCCCTCCACTTT.

This chain uses TRBV4-3 with TRBJ2-5, with a tentative D call TRBD2 (6 bases). CDR1 is LGHNA and CDR2 is YSLEER in the germline V gene. V gave up 4 bases and J gave up 8 bases, with 17 bases separating them. The CDR3 has 14 amino acids. CDR3 loop: CASSRDWRAGTQYF. The CDR3 nucleotides are TGCGCCAGCAGCCGGGACTGGAGGGCCGGTACCCAGTACTTC.

This clonotype appeared many times. The rearrangement uses TRBV27 and TRBJ2-3, with 8 bases matching TRBD2. V trimming: 3 bases; J trimming: 6 bases; junction bases outside the gene matches: 5. Germline assignment: CDR1 MNHEY and CDR2 SMNVEV (reference sequence). The CDR3 contains 14 residues. CDR3 amino acids: CASSFATSADTQYF. In DNA form, the CDR3 reads TGTGCCAGCAGTTTTGCGACTAGCGCCGATACGCAGTATTTT.

This clonotype was recorded many times. The V call is TRBV20-1, the J call TRBJ2-2; the match to TRBD2 covers 8 bases. V shed 5 bases and J 3 bases; nucleotides not matched to a gene: 14. This CDR3 is 17 amino acids long. Germline CDR1 reads DFQATT; CDR2 reads SNEGSKA (reference sequence). The CDR3 DNA sequence: TGCAGTGCTTATCCGGCGGGAGGCGGTAGGGACACCGGGGAGCTGTTTTTT. Its translation is CSAYPAGGGRDTGELFF.

This clonotype was observed at least ten times. The rearrangement links TRBV27 to TRBJ2-1; possibly TRBD2 for D (5 bases). Germline CDR1 is MNHEY and CDR2 is SMNVEV (reference sequence). The CDR3 sequence is 16 residues long. The ends were cut back, 2 bases at V and 7 bases at J, with 18 bases in the middle. The CDR3, as DNA: TGTGCCAGCAGTTTAATTGGCGGGTCCATTGGGAATGAGCAGTTCTTC. Protein sequence: CASSLIGGSIGNEQFF.

In its sample, this clonotype was seen a few times. The chain uses TRBV11-3 and TRBJ2-1, with 7 bases aligning to TRBD1. From germline, CDR1 is SGHNT and CDR2 YENEEA. This CDR3 has 15 residues. V lost 5 bases to trimming and J lost 5 bases; unmatched junction nucleotides: 9. In DNA, the CDR3 is TGTGCCAGCAGCACCGCAGGGGGTGGTGACAATGAGCAGTTCTTC. Amino acid sequence: CASSTAGGGDNEQFF.

The chain employs TRBV7-2 and TRBJ2-1; 7 bases fit TRBD2. The length of the CDR3 is 15 residues. The V and J ends lost 3 bases and 3 bases, in that order; junction bases with no gene match: 5. Germline CDR1 is SGHTA and CDR2 is FQGNSA. The CDR3 here is CASSFSASGYNEQFF. The CDR3 coding sequence is TGTGCCAGCAGCTTTTCGGCTAGCGGCTACAATGAGCAGTTCTTC.

Worth noting for this clonotype: This clone may be a read error of a much larger clone one base away. The chain joins TRBV14 to TRBJ1-1; D call uncertain. This CDR3 comprises 13 residues. The germline V gene encodes CDR1 SGHDN and CDR2 FVKESK. This chain's CDR3 is CAGSHRFGTEAFF. The CDR3 bases are TGTGCCGGCAGCCACCGATTCGGGACTGAAGCTTTCTTT.

This clonotype was seen at least ten times. The genes are TRBV19 and TRBJ1-5; possible D gene TRBD1, 5 bases. Germline V lookup: CDR1 LNHDA, CDR2 SQIVND (reference sequence). Trimming took off 6 bases at V and 4 bases at J, with 16 bases between the two ends. CDR3 size: 15 residues. The CDR3, as DNA: TGTGCCAGTAGGAGAGGCGGGGGAGGGAATCAGCCCCAGCATTTT. Translation gives CASRRGGGGNQPQHF.

In this sample, this clonotype turned up many times. The chain joins TRBV30 to TRBJ1-3; D might be TRBD1 (6 bases). Germline loops: CDR1 GTSNPN, CDR2 SVGIG (reference sequence). Trimming cost V 4 bases and J 0 bases, with 10 bases left between them. The CDR3 contains 14 residues. The CDR3 here is CAWTWTASGNTIYF. CDR3 coding DNA: TGTGCCTGGACTTGGACAGCCTCTGGAAACACCATATATTTT.

This clonotype was seen many times. V usage is TRBV4-3 and J usage is TRBJ2-3; 9 bases map to TRBD2. V gave up 8 bases and J gave up 4 bases; unmatched junction bases: 10. This CDR3 has 15 residues. Germline lookup yields CDR1 LGHNA and CDR2 YSLEER. The chain's CDR3 is CASRVGRGGADTQYF. CDR3 sequence (DNA): TGCGCCAGCCGTGTCGGGCGGGGGGGCGCAGATACGCAGTATTTT.

The rearrangement links TRBV30 to TRBJ2-1; 9 bases align to TRBD1. Trimming removed 1 base from V and 0 bases from J; junction bases left unmatched: 7. Germline CDR1 reads GTSNPN; CDR2 reads SVGIG (reference sequence). The CDR3 sequence is 17 residues long. CDR3 loop: CAWSAGQGTSSYNEQFF. For the CDR3, the DNA is TGTGCCTGGAGTGCGGGACAGGGTACTAGCTCCTACAATGAGCAGTTCTTC.

The gene calls are TRBV19 and TRBJ2-1; 10 bases are a match to TRBD1. The CDR3 covers 14 residues. In germline, CDR1 is LNHDA, CDR2 SQIVND (reference sequence). The junction had 4 bases not matched to a gene; V was cut back by 5 bases and J by 6 bases. For the CDR3, the DNA is TGTGCCAGTAGTTTGGGACAGGGGCTCAATGAGCAGTTCTTC. Translation gives CASSLGQGLNEQFF.

In its sample, this clonotype was seen many times. This chain links TRBV28 with TRBJ2-4, with 8 bases fitting TRBD1. CDR3 size: 18 residues. V gave up 3 bases and J gave up 0 bases; unmatched junction bases: 10. The germline CDR1 and CDR2 sequences are MDHEN and SYDVKM. CDR3 DNA: TGTGCCAGCAGTTTTAATCTCAGGGGGCGGATAGCCAAAAACATTCAGTACTTC. The encoded protein is CASSFNLRGRIAKNIQYF.

This clonotype showed up many times. This sequence joins TRBV7-2 and TRBJ1-2; D uncertain. Trimming stripped 0 bases from V and 4 bases from J, with 9 bases between. This CDR3 spans 14 amino acids. Per the germline V gene, CDR1 is SGHTA and CDR2 is FQGNSA. The CDR3 loop reads CASSLAAAGYGYTF. CDR3 bases: TGTGCCAGCAGCTTAGCGGCGGCAGGCTATGGCTACACCTTC.

This clonotype appeared a few times. This chain links TRBV20-1 with TRBJ1-5; tentatively, D is TRBD1 (5 bases). Trimming shortened V by 3 bases and J by 0 bases, and 12 bases separated the two germline ends. There are 15 residues in the CDR3. Germline V gene lookup returns CDR1 DFQATT and CDR2 SNEGSKA (reference sequence). The CDR3: CSASSAGLSNQPQHF. CDR3 bases: TGCAGTGCTAGTTCCGCGGGACTTAGCAATCAGCCCCAGCATTTT.

The rearrangement links TRBV20-1 to TRBJ2-3; TRBD2 is a possible D gene (6 bases). The CDR3 has 18 amino acids. Germline CDR1 reads DFQATT; CDR2 reads SNEGSKA (reference sequence). The V end was cut by 6 bases, the J end by 0 bases, with 25 bases between. This CDR3 is CSASSIRDSNDSTDTQYF. The DNA for the CDR3 is TGCAGTGCGTCTTCAATCCGGGACTCCAACGATAGCACAGATACGCAGTATTTT.

The CDR3 DNA reads as TGTGCCAGCAGCATCCTGCGGGGGGGCTTTTACAATGAGCAGTTCTTC. Its protein is CASSILRGGFYNEQFF. The chain employs TRBV7-9 and TRBJ2-1, with 9 nucleotides matching TRBD2. Germline V gene data show CDR1 as SEHNR and CDR2 as FQNEAQ (reference sequence). The CDR3 consists of 16 residues. J lost 4 bases, V lost 5 bases, and 9 bases had no gene match.

The V and J genes are TRBV6-1 and TRBJ1-1; D remains ambiguous. V lost 7 bases and J 1 base, leaving 10 bases between the germline ends. Per germline, CDR1 MNHNS and CDR2 SASEGT. CDR3 length: 13 residues. The CDR3 DNA follows: TGTGCCAGCACCCTGTGGGGGAACACTGAAGCTTTCTTT. It yields the protein CASTLWGNTEAFF.

This clonotype has ten or more counts. The V call is TRBV12-3 or TRBV12-4, the J call TRBJ1-1, with TRBD1 as a possible D gene (6 bases). Trimming removed 3 bases from V and 4 bases from J, with 15 bases in between. The CDR3 length is 15 residues. The CDR3 loop reads CASSFGQGLTTEAFF. The CDR3 DNA follows: TGTGCCAGCAGTTTTGGGCAGGGGCTTACCACTGAAGCTTTCTTT.

This clonotype has a count of ten or more. CDR3 bases: TGTGCCAGCAGCCCCCACCCGGGTATACGGAATGAGCAGTTCTTC. The encoded protein is CASSPHPGIRNEQFF. This chain uses TRBV11-2 with TRBJ2-1; no firm D call. V was cut by 5 bases and J by 7 bases, with 18 bases left in between. The CDR3 loop spans 15 amino acids. CDR1 and CDR2 (germline): SGHAT, FQNNGV. The full variable domain, with the rest looked up from reference TRBV11-2 and TRBJ2-1, is EAGVAQSPRYKIIEKRQSVAFWCNPISGHATLYWYQQILGQGPKLLIQFQNNGVVDDSQLPKDRFSAERLKGVDSTLKIQPAKLEDSAVYLCASSPHPGIRNEQFFGPGTRLTVL.

The rearrangement links TRBV11-2 to TRBJ2-1; D uncertain. Germline V CDR1 and CDR2: SGHAT, FQNNGV. The germline V and J ends were trimmed by 5 bases and 15 bases, with 17 bases remaining between them. CDR3 size: 12 residues. The CDR3: CASSQDPGETFF. CDR3 nucleotides: TGTGCCAGCAGCCAAGACCCAGGAGAGACGTTCTTC.

This clonotype was picked up many times. The chain links TRBV27 to TRBJ2-5; no definite D call. The CDR3 has 17 residues. V lost 4 bases and J 0 bases, leaving 18 bases between the germline ends. Germline lookup yields CDR1 MNHEY and CDR2 SMNVEV (reference sequence). CDR3 sequence: CASSSQAVRRDQETQYF. The CDR3 DNA follows: TGTGCCAGCAGTTCCCAAGCCGTTAGACGGGACCAAGAGACCCAGTACTTC.

This clonotype was seen ten or more times. The chain employs TRBV27 and TRBJ2-7, with D unresolved. The V and J ends lost 3 bases and 0 bases respectively, with 18 bases between them. The CDR3 contains 17 residues. Germline lookup yields CDR1 MNHEY and CDR2 SMNVEV (reference sequence). The CDR3 nucleotides read TGTGCCAGCAGTTTTCCCACTTATAGCATCAGCTCCTACGAGCAGTACGTC. This sequence encodes CASSFPTYSISSYEQYV.